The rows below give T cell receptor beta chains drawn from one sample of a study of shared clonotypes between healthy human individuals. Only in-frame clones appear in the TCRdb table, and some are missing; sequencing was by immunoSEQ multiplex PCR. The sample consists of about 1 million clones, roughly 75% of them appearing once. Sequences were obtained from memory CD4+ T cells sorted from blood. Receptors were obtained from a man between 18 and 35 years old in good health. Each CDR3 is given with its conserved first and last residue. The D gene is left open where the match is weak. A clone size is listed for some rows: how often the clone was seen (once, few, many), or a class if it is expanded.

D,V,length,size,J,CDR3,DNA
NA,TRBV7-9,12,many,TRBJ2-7,CASSLGAYEQYF,TGTGCCAGCAGCTTAGGGGCCTACGAGCAGTACTTC
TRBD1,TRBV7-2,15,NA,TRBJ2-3,CASSSTGRNRDTQYF,TGTGCCAGCAGCTCGACAGGGAGAAATAGGGATACGCAGTATTTT
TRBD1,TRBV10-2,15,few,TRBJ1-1,CASRPGTGLNTEAFF,TGCGCCAGCCGTCCCGGGACAGGTTTGAACACTGAAGCTTTCTTT
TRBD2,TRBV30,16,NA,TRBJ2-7,CAWSAATSGLSYEQYF,TGTGCCTGGAGTGCGGCGACTAGCGGATTGTCCTACGAGCAGTACTTC
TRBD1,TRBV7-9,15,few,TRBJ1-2,CASSFQQGVGKDYTF,TGTGCCAGCAGCTTTCAACAGGGGGTCGGGAAGGACTACACCTTC
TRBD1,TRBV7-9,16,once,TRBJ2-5,CASSLRQGGLRETQYF,TGTGCCAGCAGCTTACGACAGGGTGGGCTGAGGGAGACCCAGTACTTC
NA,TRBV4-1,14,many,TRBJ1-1,CASSQDRGRTEAFF,TGCGCCAGCAGCCAAGATCGGGGAAGGACTGAAGCTTTCTTT
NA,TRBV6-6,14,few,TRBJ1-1,CASSSTSMNTEAFF,TGTGCCAGCAGTTCGACATCAATGAACACTGAAGCTTTCTTT
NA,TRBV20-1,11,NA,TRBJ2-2,CSAPQAGELFF,TGCAGTGCTCCCCAAGCCGGGGAGCTGTTTTTT
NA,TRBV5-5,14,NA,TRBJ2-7,CASSFRAVQDEQYF,TGTGCCAGCAGCTTTCGGGCCGTTCAGGACGAGCAGTACTTC
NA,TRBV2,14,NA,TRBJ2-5,CASRDSATVETQYF,TGTGCCAGCCGGGACTCAGCCACGGTGGAGACCCAGTACTTC
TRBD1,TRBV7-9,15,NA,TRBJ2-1,CASSQRQGAGGEQFF,TGTGCCAGCAGCCAAAGACAGGGGGCGGGCGGTGAGCAGTTCTTC
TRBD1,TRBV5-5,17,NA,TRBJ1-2,CASSWGSGQGGNYGYTF,TGTGCCAGCAGCTGGGGCTCGGGACAGGGGGGCAACTATGGCTACACCTTC
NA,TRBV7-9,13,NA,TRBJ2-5,CASSLILGETQYF,TGTGCCAGCAGCTTAATTCTCGGTGAGACCCAGTACTTC
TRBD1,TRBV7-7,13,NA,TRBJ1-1,CASSQDRETEAFF,TGTGCTAGCAGCCAGGACAGGGAGACTGAAGCTTTCTTT
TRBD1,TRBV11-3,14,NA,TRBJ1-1,CASSKRQGRTDAFF,TGTGCCAGCAGCAAACGACAGGGAAGGACTGACGCTTTCTTT
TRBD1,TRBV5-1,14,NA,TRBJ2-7,CASSQDRGHYEQYF,TGCGCCAGCAGCCAGGACAGGGGGCACTACGAGCAGTACTTC
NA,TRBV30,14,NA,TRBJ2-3,CAWTVSTSTDTQYF,TGTGCCTGGACGGTTTCTACAAGCACAGATACGCAGTATTTT
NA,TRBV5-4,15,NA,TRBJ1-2,CASSLDQGTNYGYTF,TGTGCCAGCAGCTTGGACCAGGGGACTAACTATGGCTACACCTTC
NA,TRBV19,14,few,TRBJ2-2,CASSISGKIGELFF,TGTGCCAGTAGTATATCCGGGAAAATCGGGGAGCTGTTTTTT
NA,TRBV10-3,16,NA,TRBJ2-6,CAISESIRTGANVLTF,TGTGCCATCAGTGAGTCGATCAGGACGGGGGCCAACGTCCTGACTTTC
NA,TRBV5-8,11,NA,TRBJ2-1,CASIVRDEQFF,TGTGCCAGCATCGTTAGGGATGAGCAGTTCTTC
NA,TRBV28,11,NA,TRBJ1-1,CASKINTEAFF,TGTGCCAGCAAAATAAACACTGAAGCTTTCTTT
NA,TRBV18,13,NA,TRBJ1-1,CASSPPHRTEAFF,TGTGCCAGCTCACCCCCGCACAGAACTGAAGCTTTCTTT
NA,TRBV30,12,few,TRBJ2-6,CAWSTGANVLTF,TGTGCCTGGAGCACCGGGGCCAACGTCCTGACTTTC
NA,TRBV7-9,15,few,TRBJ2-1,CASSGGGVHYNEQFF,TGTGCCAGCAGCGGAGGAGGGGTTCATTACAATGAGCAGTTCTTC
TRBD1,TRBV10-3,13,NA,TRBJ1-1,CAISGVTGGEAFF,TGTGCCATCAGTGGGGTGACAGGGGGTGAAGCTTTCTTT
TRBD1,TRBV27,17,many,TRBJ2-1,CASSQAPGTGSYNEQFF,TGTGCCAGCAGCCAAGCCCCCGGGACAGGCTCCTACAATGAGCAGTTCTTC
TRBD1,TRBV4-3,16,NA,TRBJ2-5,CASSQDRRTGRETQYF,TGCGCCAGCAGCCAAGATCGGCGGACAGGGAGGGAGACCCAGTACTTC
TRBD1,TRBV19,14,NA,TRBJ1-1,CASTRNMGQSEAFF,TGTGCCAGTACCCGAAACATGGGACAGTCTGAAGCTTTCTTT
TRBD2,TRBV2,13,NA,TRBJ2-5,CAGGGTRQETQYF,TGTGCCGGCGGCGGGACTAGACAAGAGACCCAGTACTTC
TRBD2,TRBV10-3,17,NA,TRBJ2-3,CAISESRTRTGTDTQYF,TGTGCCATCAGTGAGTCCCGGACTAGGACTGGCACAGATACGCAGTATTTT
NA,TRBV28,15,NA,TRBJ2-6,CASRTGGTGANVLTF,TGTGCCAGCAGGACGGGCGGCACTGGGGCCAACGTCCTGACTTTC
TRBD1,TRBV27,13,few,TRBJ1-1,CASIGQANTEAFF,TGTGCCAGCATCGGACAGGCGAACACTGAAGCTTTCTTT
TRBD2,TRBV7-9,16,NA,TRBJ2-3,CASSPPASGALSTQYF,TGTGCCAGCAGCCCCCCGGCTAGCGGGGCCCTCTCTACGCAGTATTTT
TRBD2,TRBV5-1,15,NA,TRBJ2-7,CASSQLAGVSYEQYF,TGCGCCAGCAGCCAACTAGCGGGGGTATCCTACGAGCAGTACTTC
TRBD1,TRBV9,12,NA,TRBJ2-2,CASSVDRGYLFF,TGTGCCAGCAGCGTCGACAGGGGGTACCTGTTTTTT
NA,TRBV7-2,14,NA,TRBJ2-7,CASSTPLGSGEQYF,TGTGCCAGCAGCACTCCTTTGGGATCGGGCGAGCAGTACTTC
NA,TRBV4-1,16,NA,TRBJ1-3,CASSQDSTVSGNTIYF,TGCGCCAGCAGCCAAGATAGTACGGTTTCTGGAAACACCATATATTTT
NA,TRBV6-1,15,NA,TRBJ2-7,CASSTRGAGGHEQYF,TGTGCCAGCAGCACTCGGGGGGCAGGGGGACACGAGCAGTACTTC
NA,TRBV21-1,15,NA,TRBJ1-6,CASSKAETGPPPLHF,TGTGCCAGCAGCAAAGCTGAGACAGGGCCTCCACCCCTCCACTTT
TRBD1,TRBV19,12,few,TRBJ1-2,CASSSTGYGYTF,TGTGCCAGTAGTTCGACAGGGTATGGCTACACCTTC
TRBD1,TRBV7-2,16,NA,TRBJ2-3,CASSLVGTGSTDTQYF,TGTGCCAGCAGCTTAGTTGGGACAGGGAGCACAGATACGCAGTATTTT
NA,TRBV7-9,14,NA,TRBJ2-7,CASSLSGSSYEQYF,TGTGCCAGCAGCTTATCCGGGAGCTCCTACGAGCAGTACTTC
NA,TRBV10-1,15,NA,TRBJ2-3,CASSDYPLGTDTQYF,TGCGCCAGCAGTGACTACCCTTTGGGCACAGATACGCAGTATTTT
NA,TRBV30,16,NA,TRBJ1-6,CAWSKFGDFLNSPLHF,TGTGCCTGGAGTAAGTTCGGGGACTTCCTTAATTCACCCCTCCACTTT
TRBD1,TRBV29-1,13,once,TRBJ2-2,CSVERQGTGELFF,TGCAGCGTTGAAAGACAGGGGACCGGGGAGCTGTTTTTT
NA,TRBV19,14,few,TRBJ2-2,CASRHGLNTGELFF,TGTGCCAGTAGGCATGGACTGAACACCGGGGAGCTGTTTTTT
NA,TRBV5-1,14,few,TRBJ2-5,CASSLTGYQETQYF,TGCGCCAGCAGCTTGACGGGGTACCAAGAGACCCAGTACTTC
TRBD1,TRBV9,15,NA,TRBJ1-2,CASSVKTGDDYGYTF,TGTGCCAGCAGCGTAAAGACAGGGGATGACTATGGCTACACCTTC
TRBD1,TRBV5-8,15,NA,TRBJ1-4,CASSLAGQPNEKLFF,TGTGCCAGCAGCTTAGCGGGACAGCCAAATGAAAAACTGTTTTTT
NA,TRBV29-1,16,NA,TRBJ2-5,CSAWGGDAGYQETQYF,TGCAGCGCCTGGGGTGGGGACGCGGGGTACCAAGAGACCCAGTACTTC
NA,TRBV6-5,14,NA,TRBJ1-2,CASSQLGVSFGYTF,TGTGCCAGCAGTCAACTGGGGGTTTCCTTTGGCTACACCTTC
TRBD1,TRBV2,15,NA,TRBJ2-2,CASKTGTGDTGELFF,TGTGCCAGCAAGACCGGGACAGGGGACACCGGGGAGCTGTTTTTT
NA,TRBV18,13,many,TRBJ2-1,CASAVGPDNEQFF,TGTGCCAGCGCGGTCGGGCCTGACAATGAGCAGTTCTTC
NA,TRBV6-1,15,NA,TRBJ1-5,CASTSGGAQDQPQHF,TGTGCCAGCACCTCAGGAGGGGCCCAAGATCAGCCCCAGCATTTT
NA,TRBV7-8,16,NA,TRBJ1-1,CASSLGAERKSTEAFF,TGTGCCAGCAGTTTAGGGGCGGAGAGAAAGAGCACTGAAGCTTTCTTT
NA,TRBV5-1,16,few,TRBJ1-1,CASSLVAGVEHTEAFF,TGCGCCAGCAGCTTGGTGGCAGGGGTTGAACACACTGAAGCTTTCTTT